This TCR beta chain was identified in a study of blood T cells in healthy people across ages. Study-level points and caveats: Any conclusive comparison of naive versus antigen-experienced cells was prevented by using unsorted PBMCs. Roughly linear declines in TCR beta diversity per million T cells occurred with age.

About this clonotype itself: What it binds is unknown. It may be a read error: a sequence one base away is much more abundant.

Every sample yielded at least 6.5 million isolated PBMCs. The second PCR ran about 7 to 12 cycles with a sample-barcoded 5' primer and J-beta primers. From each sample, at least 3 million paired-end reads containing CDR3 were obtained. TCRdb passed the 5' RACE reads through MiXCR, listing each CDR3 protein once. The sample contains some 920,000 distinct CDR3 sequences, about 53% of which appear only once. Germline-derived CDR1 and CDR2 are SQVTM and ANQGSEA. The CDR3 extends over 12 amino acids. J lost 6 bases, V lost 5 bases, and 4 bases had no gene match. The sequence derives from an older woman in good health. The rearrangement uses TRBV29-1 and TRBJ2-3; 8 bases match TRBD2. Sequenced sample: blood. The CDR3 region is CSVSSGKDTQYF. The CDR3 nucleotides read TGCAGCGTTAGTAGCGGGAAGGATACGCAGTATTTT.